This T cell receptor beta chain was captured in a study of cytomegalovirus exposure and HLA in healthy donors. The overall study: An earlier analysis found under 130 million unique TCR beta sequences from around 180 million T cells.

Trimming removed 7 bases at V and 1 base at J, with 8 bases between. The CDR3 sequence is 13 residues long. The V gene's germline CDR1 is SGDLS and CDR2 YYNGEE. Overall study results and limits: Cytomegalovirus association was assigned to about 150 TCR beta chains. Reported results showed that the classifier diagnosed cytomegalovirus status with high specificity and sensitivity. An analysis was carried out at a later point. It showed that HLA-associated TCR beta chains were more clonally expanded than equally common non-associated chains.

Both 60 Vbeta primers and 13 Jbeta primers went into the PCR. The method was immunoSEQ multiplex PCR; TCRdb's version includes in-frame clones alone and lacks a portion of them. The table has roughly 120,000 clones, roughly 83% seen once. For this clone: Antigen: not known.

This chain uses TRBV9 with TRBJ2-2, with D maybe TRBD1 (5 bases). The receptor comes from a man aged 25-40 years in good health and CMV-seropositive. Specimen: PBMCs. CDR3 coding DNA: TGTGCCAGCGCACAGGAGAACACCGGGGAGCTGTTTTTT. This encodes CASAQENTGELFF.